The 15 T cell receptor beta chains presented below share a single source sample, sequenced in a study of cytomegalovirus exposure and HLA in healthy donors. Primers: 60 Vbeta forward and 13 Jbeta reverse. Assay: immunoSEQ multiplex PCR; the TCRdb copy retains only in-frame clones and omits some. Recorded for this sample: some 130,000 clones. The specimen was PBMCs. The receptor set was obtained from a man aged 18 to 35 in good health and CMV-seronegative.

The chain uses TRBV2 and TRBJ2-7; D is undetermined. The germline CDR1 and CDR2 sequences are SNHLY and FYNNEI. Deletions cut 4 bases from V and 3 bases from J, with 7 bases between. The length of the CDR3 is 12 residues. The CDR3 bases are TGTGCCAGCAGTGTCGGAGACTACGAGCAGTACTTC. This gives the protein CASSVGDYEQYF. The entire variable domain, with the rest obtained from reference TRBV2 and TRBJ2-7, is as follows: EPEVTQTPSHQVTQMGQEVILRCVPISNHLYFYWYRQILGQKVEFLVSFYNNEISEKSEIFDDQFSVERPDGSNFTLKIRSTKLEDSAMYFCASSVGDYEQYFGPGTRLTVT.

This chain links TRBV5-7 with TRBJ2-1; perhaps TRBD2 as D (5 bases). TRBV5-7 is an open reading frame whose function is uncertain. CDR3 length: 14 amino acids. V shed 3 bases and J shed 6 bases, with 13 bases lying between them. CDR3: CASSSRESSNEQFF. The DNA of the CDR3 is TGTGCCAGCAGCTCTCGGGAATCGAGCAATGAGCAGTTCTTC.

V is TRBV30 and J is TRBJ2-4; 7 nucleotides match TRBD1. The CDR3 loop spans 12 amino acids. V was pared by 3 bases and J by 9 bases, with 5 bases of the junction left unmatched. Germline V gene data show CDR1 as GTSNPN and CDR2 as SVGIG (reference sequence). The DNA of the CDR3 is TGTGCCTGGAGGACAGGGTTCGGCATTCAGTACTTC. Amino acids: CAWRTGFGIQYF.

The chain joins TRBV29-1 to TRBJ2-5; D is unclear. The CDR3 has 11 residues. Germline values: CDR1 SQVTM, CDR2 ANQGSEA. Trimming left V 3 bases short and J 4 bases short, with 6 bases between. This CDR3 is CSVDGGETQYF. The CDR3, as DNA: TGCAGCGTTGACGGTGGAGAGACCCAGTACTTC.

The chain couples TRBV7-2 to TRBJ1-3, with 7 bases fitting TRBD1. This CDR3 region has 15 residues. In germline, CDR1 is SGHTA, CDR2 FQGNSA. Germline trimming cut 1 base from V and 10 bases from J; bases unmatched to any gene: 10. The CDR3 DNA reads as TGTGCCAGCAGCTTAGGGGGGACAGCGGGAGGTACCATATATTTT. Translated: CASSLGGTAGGTIYF.

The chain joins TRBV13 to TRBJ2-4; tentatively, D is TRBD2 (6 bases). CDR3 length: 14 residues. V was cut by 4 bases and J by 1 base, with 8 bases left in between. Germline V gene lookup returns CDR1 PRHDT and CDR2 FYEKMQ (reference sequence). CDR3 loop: CASSSGGAKNIQYF. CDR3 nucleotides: TGTGCCAGCAGCTCCGGGGGTGCCAAAAACATTCAGTACTTC.

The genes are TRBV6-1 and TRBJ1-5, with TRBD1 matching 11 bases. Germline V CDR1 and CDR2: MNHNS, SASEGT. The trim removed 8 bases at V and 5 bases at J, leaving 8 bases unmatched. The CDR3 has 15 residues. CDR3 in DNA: TGTGCCAGCGTATACGGGACAGGGGGTTATCAGCCCCAGCATTTT. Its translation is CASVYGTGGYQPQHF.

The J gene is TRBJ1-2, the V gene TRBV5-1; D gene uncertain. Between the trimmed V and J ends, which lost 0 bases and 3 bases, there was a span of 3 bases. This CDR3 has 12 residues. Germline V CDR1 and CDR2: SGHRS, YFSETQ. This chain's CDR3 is CASSLADYGYTF. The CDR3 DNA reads TGCGCCAGCAGCTTGGCTGACTATGGCTACACCTTC.

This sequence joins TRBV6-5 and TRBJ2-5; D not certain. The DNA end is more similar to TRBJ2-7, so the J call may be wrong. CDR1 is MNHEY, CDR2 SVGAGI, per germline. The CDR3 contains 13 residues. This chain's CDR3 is CASASDETYEQYF. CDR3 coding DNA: TGTGCCAGCGCCTCCGATGAAACCTACGAGCAGTACTTC.

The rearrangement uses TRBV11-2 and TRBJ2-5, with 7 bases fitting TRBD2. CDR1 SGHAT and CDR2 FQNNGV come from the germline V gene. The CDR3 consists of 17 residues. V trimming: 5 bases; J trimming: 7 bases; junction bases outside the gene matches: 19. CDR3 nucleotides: TGTGCCAGCAGCGCCCGAGCTAGCGGCACCCCCGCCCGGACCCAGTACTTC. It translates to CASSARASGTPARTQYF.

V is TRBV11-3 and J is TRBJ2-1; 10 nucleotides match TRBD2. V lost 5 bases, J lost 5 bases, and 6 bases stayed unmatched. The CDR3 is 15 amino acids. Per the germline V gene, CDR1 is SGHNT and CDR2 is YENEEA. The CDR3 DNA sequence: TGTGCCAGCAGCCAAAGCGGGAGGGTAGACAATGAGCAGTTCTTC. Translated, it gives CASSQSGRVDNEQFF.

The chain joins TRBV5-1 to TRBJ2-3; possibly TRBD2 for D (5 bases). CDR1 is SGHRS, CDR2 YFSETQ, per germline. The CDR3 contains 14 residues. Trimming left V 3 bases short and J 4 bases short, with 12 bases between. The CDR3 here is CASSSTTAADTQYF. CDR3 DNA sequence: TGCGCCAGCAGCTCGACAACAGCGGCAGATACGCAGTATTTT.

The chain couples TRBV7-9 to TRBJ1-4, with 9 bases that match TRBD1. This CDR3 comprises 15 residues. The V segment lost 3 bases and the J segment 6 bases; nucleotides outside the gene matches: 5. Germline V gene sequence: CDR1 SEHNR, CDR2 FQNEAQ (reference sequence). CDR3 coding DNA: TGTGCCAGCAGCTTTCCCGGGACAGGGCATGAAAAACTGTTTTTT. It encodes CASSFPGTGHEKLFF.

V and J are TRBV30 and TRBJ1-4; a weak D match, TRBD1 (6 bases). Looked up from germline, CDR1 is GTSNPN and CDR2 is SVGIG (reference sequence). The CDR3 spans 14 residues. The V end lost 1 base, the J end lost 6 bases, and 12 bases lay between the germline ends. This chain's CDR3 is CAWSAGGADEKLFF. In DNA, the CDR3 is TGTGCCTGGAGTGCTGGGGGGGCAGATGAAAAACTGTTTTTT.

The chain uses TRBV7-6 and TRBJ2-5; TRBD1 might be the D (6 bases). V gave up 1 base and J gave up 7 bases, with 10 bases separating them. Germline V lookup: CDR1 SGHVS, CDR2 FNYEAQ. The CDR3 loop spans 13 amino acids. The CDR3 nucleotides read TGTGCCAGCAGCTTAGAAGGGGGTGGGACCCAGTACTTC. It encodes CASSLEGGGTQYF.